Presented here are 19 T cell receptor beta chains from one specimen sequenced in a study of T cell repertoires in ileal Crohn's disease. TCRdb keeps only in-frame clones here, not all; method: immunoSEQ multiplex PCR. Among a few thousand clones listed, 86% were seen once. Time point specified: neoterminal ileum biopsy at postoperative endoscopy, about 6 months after surgery. Sequencing was carried out using ileal tissue. The receptors here all came from an adult with Crohn's disease.

This sequence joins TRBV5-1 and TRBJ1-6, with TRBD1 identical over 8 bases. CDR3 length: 14 residues. Per germline, CDR1 SGHRS and CDR2 YFSETQ. V dropped 8 bases and J dropped 6; count of bases not matched to a gene: 7. DNA of the CDR3: TGCGCCAGTCGCCGGACAGGGTCTAATTCACCCCTCCACTTT. This gives the protein CASRRTGSNSPLHF.

This clone was observed a handful of times. The chain links TRBV6-5 to TRBJ2-5, with D possibly matching TRBD2 (5 bases). CDR3 length: 14 residues. Germline assignment: CDR1 MNHEY and CDR2 SVGAGI. V was pared by 4 bases and J by 1 base, with 10 bases between. DNA of the CDR3: TGTGCCAGCAGTTTAGAGCGGAGCCAAGAGACCCAGTACTTC. Its protein product is CASSLERSQETQYF.

In regard to this clone: The junction does not match germline at one end; this may be a read error. The V gene is TRBV2, the J gene TRBJ2-7, with 7 nucleotides matching TRBD1. CDR3 length: 11 residues. The germline V gene has CDR1 SNHLY and CDR2 FYNNEI. CDR3 amino acids: CASSATGAEDF. The CDR3 nucleotides are TGTGCCAGCAGTGCAACAGGGGCCGAGGACTTC.

The genes are TRBV5-6 and TRBJ2-6; D is possibly TRBD2 (6 bases). The V gene lost 0 bases and the J gene lost 3 bases, with 19 bases spanning the gap. The CDR3 sequence is 19 residues long. Germline loops: CDR1 SGHDT, CDR2 YYEEEE. CDR3 region: CASSLARYGPGSGANVLTF. In nucleotides, the CDR3 is TGTGCCAGCAGCTTGGCGAGATATGGCCCCGGGAGTGGGGCCAACGTCCTGACTTTC.

V and J are TRBV9 and TRBJ2-1, with TRBD2 matching 8 bases. The CDR3 covers 20 residues. Germline trimming cut 0 bases from V and 5 bases from J; bases unmatched to any gene: 19. Germline V CDR1 and CDR2: SGDLS, YYNGEE. The CDR3 region is CASSVATLVPAGAYHNEQFF. In nucleotides, the CDR3 is TGTGCCAGCAGCGTAGCTACGTTAGTCCCAGCGGGAGCCTACCACAATGAGCAGTTCTTC. Based on the CDR3 plus reference TRBV9 and TRBJ2-1, the full variable domain is DSGVTQTPKHLITATGQRVTLRCSPRSGDLSVYWYQQSLDQGLQFLIQYYNGEERAKGNILERFSAQQFPDLHSELNLSSLELGDSALYFCASSVATLVPAGAYHNEQFFGPGTRLTVL.

This clone was recorded only once. This chain joins TRBV7-2 and TRBJ1-2; D ambiguous. There are 13 residues in the CDR3. Trimming cost V 5 bases and J 3 bases, with 10 bases left between them. Germline V gene data show CDR1 as SGHTA and CDR2 as FQGNSA. CDR3 residues: CASSANPYYGYTF. CDR3 bases: TGTGCCAGCAGCGCGAACCCCTACTATGGCTACACCTTC.

The genes are TRBV7-2 and TRBJ2-7; D gene uncertain. This CDR3 has 12 amino acids. With 0 bases removed from V and 4 bases from J, the gap between germline ends came to 4 bases. CDR1 is SGHTA, CDR2 FQGNSA, per germline. The CDR3 loop reads CASSLARYEQYF. The CDR3 DNA reads as TGTGCCAGCAGCTTAGCCCGGTACGAGCAGTACTTC.

This clone has a handful of counts. The J gene is TRBJ1-2, the V gene TRBV2; no firm D call. V was clipped by 4 bases and J by 8 bases, with 8 bases between them. Germline V gene data show CDR1 as SNHLY and CDR2 as FYNNEI. The CDR3 consists of 11 residues. CDR3 in DNA: TGTGCCAGCAGTGGGACGGGGGGCTACACCTTC. This translates into CASSGTGGYTF.

V gene TRBV7-8 combines with J gene TRBJ2-2; D possibly matches TRBD1 or TRBD2 (5 bases each). Germline V CDR1 and CDR2: SGHVS, FQNEAQ. The CDR3 is 14 amino acids. Trimming left V 3 bases short and J 4 bases short, with 9 bases between. The CDR3 region has the DNA TGTGCCAGCAGCTTCATTGGGGGCACCGGGGAGCTGTTTTTT. Its protein product is CASSFIGGTGELFF.

The V and J genes are TRBV9 and TRBJ2-5; D is undetermined. This CDR3 region has 13 residues. CDR1 is SGDLS and CDR2 is YYNGEE in the germline V gene. The V gene lost 2 bases and the J gene lost 4 bases, with 9 bases spanning the gap. The CDR3 DNA follows: TGTGCCAGCAGCGTTGGTTGGGGAGAGACCCAGTACTTC. This codes for CASSVGWGETQYF. Complete variable domain (other parts from reference TRBV9 and TRBJ2-5): DSGVTQTPKHLITATGQRVTLRCSPRSGDLSVYWYQQSLDQGLQFLIQYYNGEERAKGNILERFSAQQFPDLHSELNLSSLELGDSALYFCASSVGWGETQYFGPGTRLLVL.

The V and J genes are TRBV11-2 and TRBJ2-2; D is possibly TRBD1 (6 bases). Per the germline V gene, CDR1 is SGHAT and CDR2 is FQNNGV. This CDR3 is 16 amino acids long. Trimming took off 3 bases at V and 4 bases at J, with 15 bases between the two ends. The chain's CDR3 is CASSLSQGSGTGELFF. CDR3 in DNA: TGTGCCAGCAGCTTGTCCCAGGGGTCGGGCACCGGGGAGCTGTTTTTT.

The chain combines TRBV28 with TRBJ2-3; a possible D gene is TRBD1 (5 bases). This CDR3 is built from 13 residues. The germline CDR1 and CDR2 sequences are MDHEN and SYDVKM. V dropped 9 bases and J dropped 3 bases, with 13 bases sitting between them. The DNA for the CDR3 is TGTGCCAGAAAGGGGTATATAACAGATACGCAGTATTTT. It codes for CARKGYITDTQYF.

The J gene is TRBJ2-5, the V gene TRBV7-2; D gene uncertain. The CDR3 runs 13 residues. Germline V gene lookup returns CDR1 SGHTA and CDR2 FQGNSA. Trimming stripped 0 bases from V and 9 bases from J, with 11 bases between. CDR3 DNA sequence: TGTGCCAGCAGCTTAGCGCCCCAGTCCCCCCAGTACTTC. This gives the protein CASSLAPQSPQYF.

This clone was counted a few times. DNA of the CDR3: TGTGCCAGCAGGCTAGCGGGAGTCGGGATCGAGACCCAGTACTTC. The encoded protein is CASRLAGVGIETQYF. The J gene is TRBJ2-5, the V gene TRBV2, with 10 positions matching TRBD2. The ends lost 6 bases at V and 5 bases at J; junction bases unmatched: 9. CDR1 SNHLY and CDR2 FYNNEI come from the germline V gene. The CDR3 length is 15 residues.

This sequence joins TRBV6-1 and TRBJ1-1, with D unresolved. The CDR3 spans 11 residues. Trimming shortened V by 11 bases and J by 3 bases, and 10 bases separated the two germline ends. Germline lookup yields CDR1 MNHNS and CDR2 SASEGT. The CDR3 region is CAGVGYTEAFF. In DNA, the CDR3 is TGTGCCGGGGTAGGGTACACTGAAGCTTTCTTT.

The rearrangement links TRBV6-5 to TRBJ1-2; 7 positions agree with TRBD1. Per germline, CDR1 MNHEY and CDR2 SVGAGI. J gave up 6 bases and V 5 bases, and 12 bases lay outside the gene matches. This CDR3 has 15 amino acids. The CDR3 DNA sequence: TGTGCCAGCAGTGGACCGAGACAGGGAAGAGATGGCTACACCTTC. Translating it yields CASSGPRQGRDGYTF.

On this clone: At one end the junction does not follow the germline gene, possibly because of a read error. The chain is built from TRBV19 and TRBJ2-7; 10 positions agree with TRBD2. The germline gives CDR1 LNHDA, CDR2 SQIVND (reference sequence). CDR3 length: 16 residues. CDR3 region: CASSMGLAGVSDEQYF. CDR3 sequence (DNA): TGTGCCAGTAGTATGGGGCTAGCGGGAGTCTCCGACGAGCAGTACTTC. The full variable domain, completed using reference TRBV19 and TRBJ2-7, is DGGITQSPKYLFRKEGQNVTLSCEQNLNHDAMYWYRQDPGQGLRLIYYSQIVNDFQKGDIAEGYSVSREKKESFPLTVTSAQKNPTAFYLCASSMGLAGVSDEQYFGPGTRLTVT.

V usage is TRBV6-1 and J usage is TRBJ1-1; D is possibly TRBD1 (5 bases). CDR1 is MNHNS, CDR2 SASEGT, per germline. The CDR3 extends over 15 amino acids. Deletions cut 7 bases from V and 1 base from J, with 16 bases between. The CDR3 sequence is CASKGVFSPNTEAFF. The CDR3 DNA sequence: TGTGCCAGCAAAGGGGTCTTCTCCCCGAACACTGAAGCTTTCTTT.

The chain is built from TRBV19 and TRBJ2-7; D perhaps matches TRBD2 (6 bases). In germline, CDR1 is LNHDA, CDR2 SQIVND (reference sequence). V dropped 3 bases and J dropped 5 bases, with 11 bases sitting between them. The CDR3 spans 13 residues. The CDR3 here is CASSIAGRDEQYF. The CDR3 DNA sequence: TGTGCCAGTAGTATTGCGGGAAGGGACGAGCAGTACTTC. The variable domain in full, with the rest retrieved from reference TRBV19 and TRBJ2-7, is DGGITQSPKYLFRKEGQNVTLSCEQNLNHDAMYWYRQDPGQGLRLIYYSQIVNDFQKGDIAEGYSVSREKKESFPLTVTSAQKNPTAFYLCASSIAGRDEQYFGPGTRLTVT.